Listed below are T cell receptor beta chains from one sample, sequenced in a study of blood T cell repertoires in COVID-19. Clones were read by immunoSEQ multiplex PCR, and TCRdb kept only the in-frame ones, dropping some. Of over 75,000 clones listed, roughly 90% are singletons. The sequenced sample was peripheral blood. The receptors derive from a human donor with active COVID-19. The donor label of this sample is uncertain. CDR3s include the opening cysteine and the closing phenylalanine or tryptophan. D genes are given only for firm matches. Clone size appears in some rows only: once, few, many, or a class for an expanded clone.

>TRBJ2-4|-|TRBV6-1|-
CASSELDAGVNQNIQYF
TGTGCCAGCAGTGAACTCGATGCAGGGGTAAACCAAAACATTCAGTACTTC
>TRBJ2-5|TRBD2|TRBV3-1/TRBV3-2|once
CASSQGTGLAGNQETQYF
TGTGCCAGCAGCCAAGGCACGGGACTAGCGGGTAACCAAGAGACCCAGTACTTC
>TRBJ1-2|-|TRBV30|once
CAWSVLIFGDSGYTF
TGTGCCTGGAGTGTACTGATCTTTGGAGATTCTGGCTACACCTTC
>TRBJ2-5|-|TRBV2|-
CASSGRLIGETQYF
TGTGCCAGCAGTGGTAGGCTCATCGGGGAGACCCAGTACTTC
>TRBJ2-3|TRBD2|TRBV9|-
CASSVNGGAVDTQYF
TGTGCCAGCAGCGTAAACGGGGGGGCCGTAGATACGCAGTATTTT
>TRBJ1-2|TRBD1|TRBV4-3|-
CASSRARQGNYGYTF
TGCGCCAGCAGCCGGGCCCGACAGGGGAACTATGGCTACACCTTC
>TRBJ1-2|TRBD1|TRBV9|once
CASSDHGTGTYTF
TGTGCCAGCAGCGACCACGGGACAGGGACCTACACCTTC
>TRBJ2-1|TRBD1|TRBV6-2/TRBV6-3|-
CASSYRQRTGVDNEQFF
TGTGCCAGCAGTTACAGGCAACGGACAGGTGTCGACAATGAGCAGTTCTTC
>TRBJ1-4|-|TRBV7-6|-
CASSLEGAATNEKLFF
TGTGCCAGCAGCTTAGAAGGGGCAGCAACTAATGAAAAACTGTTTTTT
>TRBJ2-7|TRBD1|TRBV3-1/TRBV3-2|-
CASSQPGTGGFWEQYF
TGTGCCAGCAGCCAACCGGGGACAGGGGGGTTTTGGGAGCAGTACTTC
>TRBJ2-1|-|TRBV27|-
CASSLAGANEQFF
TGTGCCAGCAGTTTAGCGGGGGCAAATGAGCAGTTCTTC
>TRBJ1-2|-|TRBV28|-
CASSFVARGYANYGYTF
TGTGCCAGCAGTTTTGTGGCCAGGGGATATGCTAACTATGGCTACACCTTC
>TRBJ2-3|TRBD1|TRBV19|-
CASRNRDRSTDTQYF
TGTGCCAGTAGAAACCGGGACAGGAGCACAGATACGCAGTATTTT
>TRBJ1-3|-|TRBV19|-
CASSMVSSGNTIYF
TGTGCCAGTAGTATGGTGAGCTCTGGAAACACCATATATTTT
>TRBJ1-1|-|TRBV30|-
CACSGVMNTEAFF
TGTGCCTGCAGCGGGGTGATGAACACTGAAGCTTTCTTT
>TRBJ2-7|TRBD1|TRBV16|-
CASSQVTGRHEQYF
TGTGCCAGCAGCCAAGTGACAGGGCGGCACGAGCAGTACTTC
>TRBJ2-5|-|TRBV11-2|-
CASSLDRLDQETQYF
TGTGCCAGCAGCTTAGATCGATTAGACCAAGAGACCCAGTACTTC
>TRBJ1-1|TRBD1|TRBV20-1|-
CSALEKGAAFF
TGCAGTGCTCTTGAGAAGGGGGCGGCTTTCTTT
>TRBJ2-7|TRBD1|TRBV9|few
CASSAQPGQFYEQYF
TGTGCCAGCAGCGCGCAACCGGGACAGTTCTACGAGCAGTACTTC
>TRBJ2-6|-|TRBV5-1|few
CASSPPQGTGANVLTF
TGCGCCAGCAGCCCACCACAGGGAACTGGGGCCAACGTCCTGACTTTC
>TRBJ2-7|TRBD1|TRBV19|-
CASSPGTGALYQYF
TGTGCCAGTAGTCCTGGGACAGGGGCCCTGTATCAGTACTTC
>TRBJ1-1|-|TRBV6-2/TRBV6-3|-
CASSLWRVNTEAFF
TGTGCCAGCAGCCTCTGGAGGGTGAACACTGAAGCTTTCTTT
>TRBJ2-3|TRBD1|TRBV9|-
CASSVQGGPADTQYF
TGTGCCAGCAGCGTACAAGGGGGCCCCGCAGATACGCAGTATTTT
>TRBJ1-6|-|TRBV19|-
CATRGRRSYNSPLHF
TGTGCCACCCGAGGGCGACGATCCTATAATTCACCCCTCCACTTT
>TRBJ1-1|TRBD1|TRBV7-8|-
CASSPRSGTGFTGAFF
TGTGCCAGCAGCCCGCGATCCGGGACAGGGTTTACAGGAGCTTTCTTT
>TRBJ1-3|-|TRBV28|-
CASTLEGWGHTIYF
TGTGCCAGCACCCTCGAGGGCTGGGGGCACACCATATATTTT
>TRBJ1-2|-|TRBV14|once
CASRPVTGSGYTF
TGTGCCAGCCGTCCCGTTACAGGGAGTGGCTACACCTTC
>TRBJ2-1|-|TRBV5-1|-
CASSLDRPSSYNEQFF
TGCGCCAGCAGCTTGGACAGACCAAGCTCCTACAATGAGCAGTTCTTC
>TRBJ2-2|TRBD2|TRBV6-6|-
CASTMGLAGATGELFF
TGTGCCAGCACCATGGGACTAGCGGGGGCCACCGGGGAGCTGTTTTTT
>TRBJ2-3|-|TRBV9|-
CASSVGQVEDTQYF
TGTGCCAGCAGCGTAGGACAGGTGGAAGATACGCAGTATTTT
>TRBJ2-7|-|TRBV4-3|-
CASSFQGLSYEQYF
TGCGCCAGCAGCTTTCAGGGACTTTCCTACGAGCAGTACTTC
>TRBJ2-3|TRBD2|TRBV2|-
CASSEAGLAGSLYTDTQYF
TGTGCCAGCAGTGAAGCGGGACTAGCGGGGTCCCTATACACAGATACGCAGTATTTT
>TRBJ2-7|TRBD1|TRBV7-3|few
CASSRDSSYEQYF
TGTGCCAGCAGCCGGGACAGCTCCTACGAGCAGTACTTC
>TRBJ2-2|TRBD2|TRBV9|-
CASSASGRANAGELFF
TGTGCCAGCAGCGCCTCGGGGAGGGCAAACGCCGGGGAGCTGTTTTTT
>TRBJ1-1|TRBD1|TRBV6-2/TRBV6-3|-
CASSQSDRGNTEAFF
TGTGCCAGCAGTCAATCCGACAGGGGAAACACTGAAGCTTTCTTT
>TRBJ1-1|-|TRBV5-1|-
CASSLKGGHTEAFF
TGCGCCAGCAGCCTTAAAGGGGGTCACACTGAAGCTTTCTTT
>TRBJ2-3|TRBD2|TRBV5-4|-
CASSPPGRLAGSTDTQYF
TGTGCCAGCAGCCCGCCGGGTCGACTAGCGGGGAGCACAGATACGCAGTATTTT
>TRBJ1-1|TRBD1|TRBV7-9|-
CASSAGQKNTEAFF
TGTGCCAGCAGCGCGGGACAGAAAAACACTGAAGCTTTCTTT
>TRBJ2-7|TRBD1|TRBV6-6|once
CASSHGQGPYEQYF
TGTGCCAGCAGCCACGGACAGGGCCCCTACGAGCAGTACTTC
>TRBJ2-1|TRBD1|TRBV25-1|-
CASSRQGMSEQFF
TGTGCCAGCAGCCGACAGGGCATGAGTGAGCAGTTCTTC
>TRBJ2-2|TRBD2|TRBV11-2|-
CASSVGLAATGELFF
TGTGCCAGCAGCGTGGGACTAGCGGCCACCGGGGAGCTGTTTTTT
>TRBJ2-5|-|TRBV9|-
CASSPEPGEQTQYF
TGTGCCAGCAGCCCTGAACCAGGGGAACAGACCCAGTACTTC